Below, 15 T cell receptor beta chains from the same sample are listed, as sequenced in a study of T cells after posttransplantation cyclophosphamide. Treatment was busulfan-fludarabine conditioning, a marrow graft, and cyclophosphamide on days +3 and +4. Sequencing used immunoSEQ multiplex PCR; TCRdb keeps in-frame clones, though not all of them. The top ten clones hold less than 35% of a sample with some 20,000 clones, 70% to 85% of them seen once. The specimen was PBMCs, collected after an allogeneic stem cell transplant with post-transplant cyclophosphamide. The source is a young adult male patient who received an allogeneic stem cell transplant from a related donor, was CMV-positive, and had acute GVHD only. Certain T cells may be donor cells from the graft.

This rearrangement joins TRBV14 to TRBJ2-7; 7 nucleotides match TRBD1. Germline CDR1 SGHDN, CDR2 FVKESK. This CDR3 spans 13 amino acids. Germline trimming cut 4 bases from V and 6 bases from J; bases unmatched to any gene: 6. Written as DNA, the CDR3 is TGTGCCAGCAGCCCAAGACAGGGTAGCGAGCAGTACTTC. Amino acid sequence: CASSPRQGSEQYF. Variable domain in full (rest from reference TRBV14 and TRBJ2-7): EAGVTQFPSHSVIEKGQTVTLRCDPISGHDNLYWYRRVMGKEIKFLLHFVKESKQDESGMPNNRFLAERTGGTYSTLKVQPAELEDSGVYFCASSPRQGSEQYFGPGTRLTVT.

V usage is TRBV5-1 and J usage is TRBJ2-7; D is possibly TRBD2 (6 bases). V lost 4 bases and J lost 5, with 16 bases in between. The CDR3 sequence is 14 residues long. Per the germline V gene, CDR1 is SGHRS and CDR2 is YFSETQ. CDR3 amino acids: CASSGDFRRDEQYF. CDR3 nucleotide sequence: TGCGCCAGCAGCGGGGACTTCCGACGGGACGAGCAGTACTTC.

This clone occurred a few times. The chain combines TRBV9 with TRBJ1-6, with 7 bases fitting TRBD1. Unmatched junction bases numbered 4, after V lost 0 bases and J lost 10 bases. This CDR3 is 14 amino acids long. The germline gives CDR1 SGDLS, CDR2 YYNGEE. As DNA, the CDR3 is TGTGCCAGCAGCGTAGATTCAGGGGGGTCACCCCTCCACTTT. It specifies CASSVDSGGSPLHF.

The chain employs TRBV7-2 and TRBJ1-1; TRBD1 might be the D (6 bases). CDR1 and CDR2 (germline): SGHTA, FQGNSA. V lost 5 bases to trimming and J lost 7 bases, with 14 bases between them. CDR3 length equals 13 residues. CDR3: CASSPGTPGEAFF. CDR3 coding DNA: TGTGCCAGCAGCCCCGGGACACCCGGTGAAGCTTTCTTT.

CDR3 DNA sequence: TGTGCCAGCAGCTTGCCAGGGTTTAATGAAAAACTGTTTTTT. This encodes CASSLPGFNEKLFF. The chain employs TRBV5-6 and TRBJ1-4; tentatively, D is TRBD1 (5 bases). Germline V gene sequence: CDR1 SGHDT, CDR2 YYEEEE. The CDR3 covers 14 residues. The germline V and J ends were trimmed by 1 base and 4 bases, with 8 bases remaining between them.

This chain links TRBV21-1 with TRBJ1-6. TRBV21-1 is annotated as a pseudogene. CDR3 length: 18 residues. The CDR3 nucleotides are TGTGCCAGCAGCACCTCTGAGGAGTTAAGCTCCTATAATTCACCCCTCCACTTT. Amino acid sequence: CASSTSEELSSYNSPLHF.

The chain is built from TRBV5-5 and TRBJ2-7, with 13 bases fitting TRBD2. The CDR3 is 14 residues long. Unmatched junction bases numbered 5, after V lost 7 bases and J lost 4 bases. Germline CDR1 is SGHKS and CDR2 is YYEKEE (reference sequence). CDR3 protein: CASGRLAGGYEQYF. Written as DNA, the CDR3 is TGTGCCAGCGGACGACTAGCGGGGGGTTACGAGCAGTACTTC. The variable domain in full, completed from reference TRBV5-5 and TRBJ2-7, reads DAGVTQSPTHLIKTRGQQVTLRCSPISGHKSVSWYQQVLGQGPQFIFQYYEKEERGRGNFPDRFSARQFPNYSSELNVNALLLGDSALYLCASGRLAGGYEQYFGPGTRLTVT.

CDR3 in DNA: TGTGCCAGCAGGCGGGACAGGGGGTTCGACACCGGGGAGCTGTTTTTT. Translating gives CASRRDRGFDTGELFF. This rearrangement joins TRBV11-1 to TRBJ2-2; 11 bases line up with TRBD1. Germline CDR1 is SGHAT and CDR2 is FQDESV (reference sequence). The CDR3 is 16 residues long. V lost 6 bases, J lost 3 bases, and 6 bases stayed unmatched.

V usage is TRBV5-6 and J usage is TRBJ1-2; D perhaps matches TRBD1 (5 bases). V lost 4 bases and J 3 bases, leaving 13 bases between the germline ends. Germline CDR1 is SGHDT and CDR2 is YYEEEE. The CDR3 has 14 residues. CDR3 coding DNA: TGTGCCAGCAGCGGGCGGGGGTGGGACTATGGCTACACCTTC. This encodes CASSGRGWDYGYTF.

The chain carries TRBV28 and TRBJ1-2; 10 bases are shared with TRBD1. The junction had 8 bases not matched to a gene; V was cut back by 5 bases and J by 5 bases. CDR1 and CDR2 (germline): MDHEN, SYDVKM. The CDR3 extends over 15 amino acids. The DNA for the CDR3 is TGTGCCAGCAGTGGGCTGGGACAGGGGCTTTATGGCTACACCTTC. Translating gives CASSGLGQGLYGYTF.

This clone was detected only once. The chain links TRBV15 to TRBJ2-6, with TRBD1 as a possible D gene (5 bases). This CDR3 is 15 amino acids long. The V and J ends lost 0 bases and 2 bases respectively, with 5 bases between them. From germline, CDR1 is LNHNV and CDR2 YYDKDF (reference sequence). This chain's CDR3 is CATSRDRAGANVLTF. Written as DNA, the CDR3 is TGTGCCACCAGCAGAGACAGGGCTGGGGCCAACGTCCTGACTTTC. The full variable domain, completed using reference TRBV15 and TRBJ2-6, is DAMVIQNPRYQVTQFGKPVTLSCSQTLNHNVMYWYQQKSSQAPKLLFHYYDKDFNNEADTPDNFQSRRPNTSFCFLDIRSPGLGDTAMYLCATSRDRAGANVLTFGAGSRLTVL.

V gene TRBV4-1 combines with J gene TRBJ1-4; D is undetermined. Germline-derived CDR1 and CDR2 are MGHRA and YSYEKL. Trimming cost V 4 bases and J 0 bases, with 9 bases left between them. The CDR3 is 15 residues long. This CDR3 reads CASSLQHATNEKLFF. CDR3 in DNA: TGCGCCAGCAGCCTACAACATGCAACTAATGAAAAACTGTTTTTT.

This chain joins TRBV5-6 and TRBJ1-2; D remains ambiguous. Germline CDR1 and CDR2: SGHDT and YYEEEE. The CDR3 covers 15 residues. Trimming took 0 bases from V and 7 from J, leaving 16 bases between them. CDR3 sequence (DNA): TGTGCCAGCAGCTTGGATTCGAGGGTCTCCGGTGGCTACACCTTC. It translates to CASSLDSRVSGGYTF.

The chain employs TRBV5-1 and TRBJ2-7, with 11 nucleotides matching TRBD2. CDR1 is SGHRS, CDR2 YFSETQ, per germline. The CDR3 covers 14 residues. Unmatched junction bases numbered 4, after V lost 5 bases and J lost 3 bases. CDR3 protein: CASRAGTSGYEQYF. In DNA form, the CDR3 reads TGCGCCAGCAGGGCCGGGACTAGCGGCTACGAGCAGTACTTC.

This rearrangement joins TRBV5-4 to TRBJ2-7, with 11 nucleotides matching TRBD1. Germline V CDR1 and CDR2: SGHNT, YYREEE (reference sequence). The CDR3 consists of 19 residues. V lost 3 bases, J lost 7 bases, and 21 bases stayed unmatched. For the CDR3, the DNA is TGTGCCAGCAGCTCCCCCGGGACAGGGGGAGTAAGGTCTTCGGGTGAGCAGTACTTC. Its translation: CASSSPGTGGVRSSGEQYF.